This T cell receptor beta chain came from a study of CD8 T cells in Susac syndrome. Germline V gene data show CDR1 as MNHNY and CDR2 as SVGAGI (reference sequence). This CDR3 has 14 residues. Trimming removed 5 bases from V and 0 bases from J, with 11 bases in between. Random hexamers were used to reverse transcribe about 0.5 to 1 ug of RNA. Across 54 Vbeta and 13 Jbeta, TCR beta CDR3 was amplified with immunoSEQ multiplex PCR. TCRdb reprocessed the immunoSEQ multiplex PCR reads with MiXCR, giving one entry per CDR3 protein. The table has tens of thousands of distinct CDR3 sequences, 95% to 96% seen once. In blood CD8+ and CD4+ T cells, TCR beta underwent sequencing. TEMRA cells were enriched by FACS, and CD4+ and CD8+ T cells were negatively isolated.

Sequencing input: CD8+ T cells from PBMCs. This receptor was taken from a human donor with Susac syndrome. The chain recombines TRBV6-6 with TRBJ2-7, with D perhaps given as TRBD1 or TRBD2 (6 bases each). The CDR3 DNA follows: TGTGCCAGCAGTGTTTCGGGGGCCTCCTACGAGCAGTACTTC. Its protein product is CASSVSGASYEQYF.